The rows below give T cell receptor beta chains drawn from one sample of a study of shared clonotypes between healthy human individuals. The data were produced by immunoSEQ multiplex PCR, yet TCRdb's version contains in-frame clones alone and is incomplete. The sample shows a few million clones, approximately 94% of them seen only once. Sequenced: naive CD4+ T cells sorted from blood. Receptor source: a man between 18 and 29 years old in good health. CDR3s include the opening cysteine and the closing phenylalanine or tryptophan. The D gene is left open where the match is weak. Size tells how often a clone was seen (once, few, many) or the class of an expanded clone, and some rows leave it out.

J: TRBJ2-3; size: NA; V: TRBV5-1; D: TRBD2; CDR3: CASRFGRSGGRLSTDTQYF; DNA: TGCGCCAGCAGATTCGGAAGGAGCGGGGGGCGCCTCAGCACAGATACGCAGTATTTT
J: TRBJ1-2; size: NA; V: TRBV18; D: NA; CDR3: CASSPPAQDYGYTF; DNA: TGTGCCAGCTCACCACCCGCACAGGACTATGGCTACACCTTC
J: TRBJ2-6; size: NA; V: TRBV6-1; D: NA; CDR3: CASSKGVGANVLTF; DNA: TGTGCCAGCAGTAAGGGGGTCGGGGCCAACGTCCTGACTTTC
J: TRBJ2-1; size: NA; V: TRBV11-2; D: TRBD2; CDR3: CASRAIYGTSDYNEQFF; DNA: TGTGCCAGCAGGGCCATTTACGGGACTAGCGACTACAATGAGCAGTTCTTC
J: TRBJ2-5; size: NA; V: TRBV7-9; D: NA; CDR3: CASSLFRQGETQYF; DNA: TGTGCCAGCAGCTTATTTCGGCAGGGAGAGACCCAGTACTTC
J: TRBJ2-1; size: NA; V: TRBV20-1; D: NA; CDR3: CSAAGDNEQFF; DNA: TGCAGTGCTGCCGGGGACAATGAGCAGTTCTTC
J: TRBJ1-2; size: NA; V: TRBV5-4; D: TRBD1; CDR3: CASSLGTGPLRLYGYTF; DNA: TGTGCCAGCAGCTTGGGGACAGGCCCTCTAAGACTCTATGGCTACACCTTC
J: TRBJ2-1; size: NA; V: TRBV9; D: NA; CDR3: CASSPAPSSYNEQFF; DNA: TGTGCCAGCAGCCCAGCCCCTAGCTCCTACAATGAGCAGTTCTTC
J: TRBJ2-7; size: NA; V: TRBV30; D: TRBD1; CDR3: CAWGGQRYEQYF; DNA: TGTGCCTGGGGGGGACAGCGCTACGAGCAGTACTTC
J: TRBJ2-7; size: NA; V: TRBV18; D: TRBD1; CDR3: CASSPTGGEQYF; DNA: TGTGCCAGCTCACCGACAGGGGGCGAGCAGTACTTC
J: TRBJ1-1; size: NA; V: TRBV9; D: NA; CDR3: CASSVGGSTEAFF; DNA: TGTGCCAGCAGCGTAGGGGGTAGCACTGAAGCTTTCTTT
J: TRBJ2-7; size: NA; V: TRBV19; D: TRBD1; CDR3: CASSASLGTGSYEQYF; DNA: TGTGCCAGTAGTGCCTCTTTGGGGACAGGTTCATACGAGCAGTACTTC
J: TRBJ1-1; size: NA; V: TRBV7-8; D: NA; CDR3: CASSLVGDTEAFF; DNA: TGTGCCAGCAGCTTAGTTGGTGACACTGAAGCTTTCTTT
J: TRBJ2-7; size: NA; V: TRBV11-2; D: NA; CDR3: CASSGQYEQYF; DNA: TGTGCCAGCAGCGGCCAATACGAGCAGTACTTC
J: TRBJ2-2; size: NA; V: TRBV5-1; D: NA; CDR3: CASSPQALGRDTGELFF; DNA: TGCGCCAGCAGCCCGCAAGCTTTGGGGCGTGACACCGGGGAGCTGTTTTTT
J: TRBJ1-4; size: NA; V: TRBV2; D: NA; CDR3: CASSLQGTNEKLFF; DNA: TGTGCCAGCAGTCTACAGGGAACTAATGAAAAACTGTTTTTT
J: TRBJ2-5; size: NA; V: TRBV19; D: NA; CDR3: CASRGGYQETQYF; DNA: TGTGCCAGTCGAGGGGGTTACCAAGAGACCCAGTACTTC
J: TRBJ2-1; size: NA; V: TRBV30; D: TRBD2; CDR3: CAWNSGGRNEQFF; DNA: TGTGCCTGGAATAGCGGGGGGCGGAATGAGCAGTTCTTC
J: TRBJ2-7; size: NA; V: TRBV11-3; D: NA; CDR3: CASSLVDGYEQYF; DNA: TGTGCCAGCAGCTTAGTAGACGGCTACGAGCAGTACTTC
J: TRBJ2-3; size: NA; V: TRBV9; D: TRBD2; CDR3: CASSVGGSPSTGTQYF; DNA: TGTGCCAGCAGCGTAGGCGGGAGCCCGAGCACGGGTACGCAGTATTTT
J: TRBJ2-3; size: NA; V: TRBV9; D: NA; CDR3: CASSVGGRDTQYF; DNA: TGTGCCAGCAGCGTAGGGGGCCGAGATACGCAGTATTTT
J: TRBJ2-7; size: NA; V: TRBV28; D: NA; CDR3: CASSFDLRGSSYEQYF; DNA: TGTGCCAGCAGTTTTGATTTGAGGGGAAGCTCCTACGAGCAGTACTTC
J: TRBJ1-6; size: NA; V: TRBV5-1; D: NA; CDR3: CASSLGGLYNSPLHF; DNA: TGCGCCAGCAGCTTGGGGGGTCTCTATAATTCACCCCTCCACTTT
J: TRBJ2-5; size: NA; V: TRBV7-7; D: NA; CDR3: CASSPNGMRETQYF; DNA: TGTGCTAGCAGCCCGAATGGCATGAGGGAGACCCAGTACTTC
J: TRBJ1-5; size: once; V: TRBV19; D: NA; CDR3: CASSIPPSGAGPNQPQHF; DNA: TGTGCCAGTAGTATCCCACCATCCGGGGCGGGTCCCAATCAGCCCCAGCATTTT
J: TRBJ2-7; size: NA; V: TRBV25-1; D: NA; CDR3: CASSEGGGRSYEQYF; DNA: TGTGCCAGCAGTGAAGGGGGCGGACGGAGCTACGAGCAGTACTTC
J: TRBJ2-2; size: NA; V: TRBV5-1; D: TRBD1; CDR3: CASSPTGQGGAGELFF; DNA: TGCGCCAGCAGCCCGACAGGACAGGGGGGCGCCGGGGAGCTGTTTTTT
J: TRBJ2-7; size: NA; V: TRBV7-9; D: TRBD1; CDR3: CASSPTGGNYEQYF; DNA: TGTGCCAGCAGCCCGACAGGGGGCAATTACGAGCAGTACTTC
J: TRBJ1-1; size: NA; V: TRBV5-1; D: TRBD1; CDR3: CASSPGQGSNTEAFF; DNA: TGCGCCAGCAGCCCGGGACAGGGGTCGAACACTGAAGCTTTCTTT
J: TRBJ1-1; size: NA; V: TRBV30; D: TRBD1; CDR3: CAWATGTALGSTEAFF; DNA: TGTGCCTGGGCTACCGGGACAGCGCTCGGGAGCACTGAAGCTTTCTTT
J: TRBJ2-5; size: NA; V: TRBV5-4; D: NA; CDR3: CASSKGGRARETQYF; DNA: TGTGCCAGCAGCAAAGGCGGCAGGGCTAGGGAGACCCAGTACTTC
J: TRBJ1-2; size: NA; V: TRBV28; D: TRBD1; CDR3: CASSVLGQGAYGYTF; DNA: TGTGCCAGCAGTGTCCTGGGACAGGGAGCCTATGGCTACACCTTC
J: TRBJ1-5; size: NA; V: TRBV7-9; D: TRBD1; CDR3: CASSYQGADQPQHF; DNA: TGTGCCAGCAGCTACCAGGGGGCGGATCAGCCCCAGCATTTT
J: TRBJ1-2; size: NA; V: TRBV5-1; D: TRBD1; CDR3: CASTPDRDYGYTF; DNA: TGCGCCAGCACCCCGGACAGGGACTATGGCTACACCTTC
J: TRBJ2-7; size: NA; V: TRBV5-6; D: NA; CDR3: CASSSKRMTEKYTSYEQYF; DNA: TGTGCCAGCAGCTCCAAAAGAATGACCGAAAAGTATACCTCCTACGAGCAGTACTTC
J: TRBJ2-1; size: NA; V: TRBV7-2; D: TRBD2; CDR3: CASSLGAGGPLEQFF; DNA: TGTGCCAGCAGCTTAGGCGCGGGAGGGCCCCTTGAGCAGTTCTTC
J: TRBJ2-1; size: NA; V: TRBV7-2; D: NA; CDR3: CASSLVVGRGRDNEQFF; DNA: TGTGCCAGCAGCTTAGTGGTTGGCAGGGGTCGTGACAATGAGCAGTTCTTC
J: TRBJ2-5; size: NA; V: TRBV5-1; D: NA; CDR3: CASSLGGAWKTQYF; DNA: TGCGCCAGCAGCTTGGGCGGGGCCTGGAAGACCCAGTACTTC
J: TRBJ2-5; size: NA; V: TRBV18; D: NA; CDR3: CASSPVYRAQETQYF; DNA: TGTGCCAGCTCACCAGTCTACAGGGCGCAAGAGACCCAGTACTTC
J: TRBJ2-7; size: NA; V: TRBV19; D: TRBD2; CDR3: CASRASGRASHEQYF; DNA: TGTGCCAGTAGGGCGAGCGGGAGGGCGAGCCACGAGCAGTACTTC
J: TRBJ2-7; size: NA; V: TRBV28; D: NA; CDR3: CASSVSPSYEQYF; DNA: TGTGCCAGCAGTGTGTCCCCCTCCTACGAGCAGTACTTC
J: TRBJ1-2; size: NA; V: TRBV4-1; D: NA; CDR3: CASSQPNRDGYTF; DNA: TGCGCCAGCAGCCAACCTAACAGGGACGGCTACACCTTC